Listed here are 17 T cell receptor beta chains from one sample, sequenced in a study of monozygotic twins with inflammatory bowel disease. No DNA is given; TCRdb re-called the 5' RACE reads and lists each CDR3 protein once. The table lists roughly 140,000 distinct CDR3 sequences. Specimen: blood. These receptors were taken from a human donor with ulcerative colitis or Crohn's disease, or a healthy co-twin of an affected twin (not recorded which).

The J gene is TRBJ2-5, the V gene TRBV20-1; TCRdb returns TRBD2, unconfirmable since there is no DNA. The CDR3 has 13 amino acids. Germline V gene lookup returns CDR1 DFQATT and CDR2 SNEGSKA (reference sequence). The CDR3 region is CSASGGPQEIQYF.

The rearrangement uses TRBV20-1 and TRBJ2-7; TCRdb's assignment of TRBD1 cannot be checked, as there is no DNA. This CDR3 region has 12 residues. Germline CDR1 DFQATT, CDR2 SNEGSKA (reference sequence). The CDR3 region is CSARGQTYEQYF.

V and J are TRBV18 and TRBJ2-5. Germline CDR1 KGHSH, CDR2 LQKENI. The CDR3 runs 14 residues. The CDR3 reads CASSPLDNQETQYF.

The chain links TRBV19 to TRBJ1-2. CDR1 LNHDA and CDR2 SQIVND come from the germline V gene (reference sequence). This CDR3 spans 13 amino acids. CDR3: CASSGTDDYGYTF.

CDR3 in amino acids: CASSYHRGEAGELFF. J is TRBJ2-2 and V is TRBV6-2 or TRBV6-3; TCRdb proposes TRBD2, but this gene call is untestable without DNA. The germline gives CDR1 MNHEY, CDR2 SVGEGT. This CDR3 region has 15 residues.

The chain employs TRBV6-4 and TRBJ2-3; there is no DNA to check the TCRdb D call of TRBD1. The germline gives CDR1 MRHNA, CDR2 SNTAGT. The CDR3 extends over 15 amino acids. The chain's CDR3 is CASSESSGGTDTQYF.

This chain links TRBV28 with TRBJ2-1; TCRdb outputs TRBD2, but without DNA this stays unchecked. Germline-derived CDR1 and CDR2 are MDHEN and SYDVKM. This CDR3 has 15 residues. The CDR3 region is CASSFRAGGFGEQFF.

V is TRBV20-1 and J is TRBJ1-2; TCRdb's assignment of TRBD1 cannot be checked, as there is no DNA. CDR3 length: 13 residues. Germline CDR1 DFQATT, CDR2 SNEGSKA (reference sequence). CDR3 region: CSARTGNGYGYTF.

The gene calls are TRBV20-1 and TRBJ2-7; the TCRdb call, TRBD1, lacks DNA for checking. CDR1 DFQATT and CDR2 SNEGSKA come from the germline V gene (reference sequence). This CDR3 comprises 15 residues. The CDR3 sequence: CSARGGVLVDYEQYF.

The chain is built from TRBV6-5 and TRBJ1-1. This CDR3 is built from 18 residues. Germline V gives CDR1 MNHEY, CDR2 SVGAGI. CDR3 sequence reads: CASSYSAREGLEDTEAFF.

The CDR3 sequence: CASSPKRGVAAFF. The chain is built from TRBV19 and TRBJ1-1; lacking DNA, the TRBD1 call made by TCRdb goes unchecked. Germline CDR1 reads LNHDA; CDR2 reads SQIVND (reference sequence). This CDR3 has 13 residues.

The genes are TRBV5-1 and TRBJ2-1; there is no DNA to check the TCRdb D call of TRBD1. The CDR3 is 14 residues long. In germline, CDR1 is SGHRS, CDR2 YFSETQ. CDR3 residues: CASSSGGVYNEQFF.

The chain has TRBV12-3 or TRBV12-4 and TRBJ2-7; TCRdb's D call, TRBD2, is unchecked because there is no DNA. This CDR3 has 14 amino acids. This CDR3 reads CASSLGLVPYEQYF.

This sequence joins TRBV12-3 or TRBV12-4 and TRBJ1-1; TCRdb gives TRBD1 as the D gene, but with no DNA this cannot be confirmed. The CDR3 has 16 amino acids. Here the CDR3 reads CASSTGQGIRNTEAFF.

The rearrangement uses TRBV24-1 and TRBJ2-5; TCRdb's D gene call, TRBD2, goes unchecked for lack of DNA. The CDR3 totals 13 residues. Germline CDR1 KGHDR, CDR2 SFDVKD. CDR3 region: CATSDGRQETQYF.

This chain joins TRBV7-6 and TRBJ1-1. CDR3 size: 13 residues. Germline V CDR1 and CDR2: SGHVS, FNYEAQ. CDR3 in amino acids: CASSLGRTTEAFF.

This chain joins TRBV5-4 and TRBJ1-2. CDR1 and CDR2 from the germline V gene are SGHNT and YYREEE (reference sequence). This CDR3 has 14 amino acids. The CDR3 region is CASSLVGRAYGYTF.